A single sample is the source of the 19 T cell receptor beta chains below, sequenced in a study of Graves' ophthalmopathy and Graves' hyperthyroidism. RNA transcripts served as template for amplifying TCR beta CDR3 sequences. HTBI-primed first-round RT-PCR preceded second-round multiplex PCR. TCRdb fed the multiplex PCR reads into MiXCR, producing one record per CDR3 protein. The repertoire holds about 640,000 distinct CDR3 sequences, with more than 40% as singletons. The specimen was peripheral blood. The receptors shown here come from an adult man with Graves' ophthalmopathy.

In its sample, this clonotype was seen many times. The germline gene is not matched at one end of the junction; a read error may be the cause. The genes are TRBV7-7 and TRBJ2-5; TRBD2 matches 7 bases. This CDR3 spans 14 amino acids. CDR1 is SSHAT, CDR2 FNYEAQ, per germline (reference sequence). CDR3 nucleotides: TGTGCTAGCAGCTTTGGGGGGGTTCAAGAGACCCAGTACTTC. Protein: CASSFGGVQETQYF.

J is TRBJ2-7 and V is TRBV15; possible D gene TRBD1, 6 bases. CDR3 length: 15 amino acids. Germline V CDR1 and CDR2: LNHNV, YYDKDF (reference sequence). Deletions cut 5 bases from V and 3 bases from J, with 17 bases between. The DNA of the CDR3 is TGTGCCACCAGCCCTTCAGGGGATCGTGGCTACGAGCAGTACTTC. Its protein is CATSPSGDRGYEQYF.

This clonotype was seen repeatedly, ten times or more. This chain links TRBV2 with TRBJ1-2; D remains unclear. This CDR3 is 15 amino acids long. The V gene lost 0 bases and the J gene lost 11 bases, with 19 bases spanning the gap. Germline V lookup: CDR1 SNHLY, CDR2 FYNNEI. CDR3 in amino acids: CASSEARESIARYTF. The DNA for the CDR3 is TGTGCCAGCAGTGAAGCGCGGGAGTCGATCGCCCGATACACCTTC.

This clonotype was detected many times. The chain recombines TRBV13 with TRBJ2-5; 11 bases are a match to TRBD1. The CDR3 runs 15 residues. Trimming cost V 4 bases and J 4 bases; bases outside gene matches: 5. The germline CDR1 and CDR2 sequences are PRHDT and FYEKMQ (reference sequence). Here the CDR3 reads CASSSEGQGGETQYF. The DNA of the CDR3 is TGTGCCAGCAGCTCCGAGGGACAGGGGGGAGAGACCCAGTACTTC.

This chain links TRBV10-3 with TRBJ1-4; D is perhaps TRBD1 (5 bases). Trimming pared 2 bases from V and 7 bases from J, leaving 14 bases between. The germline CDR1 and CDR2 sequences are ENHRY and SYGVKD. The CDR3 contains 15 residues. The CDR3 region is CAISEGGDRAEKLFF. The CDR3 bases are TGTGCCATCAGTGAGGGGGGGGACCGTGCTGAAAAACTGTTTTTT.

This clonotype was seen at least ten times. An end of the junction differs from the germline gene, which may be a read error. The chain links TRBV19 to TRBJ1-5; TRBD1 is a possible D gene (5 bases). The CDR3 is 14 amino acids. The germline V gene encodes CDR1 LNHDA and CDR2 SQIVND (reference sequence). The CDR3 DNA sequence: TGTGCCAGTAGGATAGCAGGGCTCGGACAGCCCCAGCATTTT. Protein sequence: CASRIAGLGQPQHF.

The table lists this clonotype with a few counts. V is TRBV2 and J is TRBJ2-7; 7 bases agree with TRBD1. Germline V lookup: CDR1 SNHLY, CDR2 FYNNEI. There are 16 residues in the CDR3. Losses at the gene ends were 4 bases for V and 0 bases for J; bases not matched to a gene: 9. CDR3 in amino acids: CASSARDRVGSYEQYF. The CDR3 region has the DNA TGTGCCAGCAGTGCACGAGACAGGGTCGGCTCCTACGAGCAGTACTTC.

As for this clonotype: A single base is all that separates this from a far larger clone, so a read error is likely. This sequence joins TRBV4-1 and TRBJ1-2; 8 bases are a match to TRBD1. Trimming removed 1 base from V and 4 bases from J; junction bases left unmatched: 2. In germline, CDR1 is MGHRA, CDR2 YSYEKL. This CDR3 comprises 14 residues. Written as DNA, the CDR3 is TGCGCCAGCAGCCAAGGGACAGGGAGCTATGGCTACACCTTC. As protein: CASSQGTGSYGYTF.

This clonotype has at least ten counts. The chain is built from TRBV9 and TRBJ2-2; D may be TRBD2 (5 bases). Between the trimmed V and J ends, which lost 3 bases and 7 bases, there was a span of 10 bases. The CDR3 is made up of 13 amino acids. Germline V CDR1 and CDR2: SGDLS, YYNGEE. The CDR3 sequence is CASSASRGGELFF. The CDR3 region has the DNA TGTGCCAGCAGCGCAAGCCGGGGCGGGGAGCTGTTTTTT.

This clonotype appeared a single time. The chain is built from TRBV7-2 and TRBJ2-1; D might be TRBD1 (6 bases). Between the trimmed V and J ends, which lost 3 bases and 7 bases, there was a span of 10 bases. Germline CDR1 SGHTA, CDR2 FQGNSA. The CDR3 is made up of 13 amino acids. CDR3 nucleotides: TGTGCCAGCAGCTTTTCAGGGGCTAATGAGCAGTTCTTC. Amino acid sequence: CASSFSGANEQFF.

The chain recombines TRBV11-2 with TRBJ2-7; a possible D gene is TRBD2 (5 bases). This CDR3 has 13 amino acids. V was clipped by 2 bases and J by 6 bases, with 11 bases between them. Germline CDR1 and CDR2: SGHAT and FQNNGV. The CDR3 sequence is CASSLTSAGEQYF. CDR3 coding DNA: TGTGCCAGCAGCTTAACTTCTGCGGGCGAGCAGTACTTC.

Worth noting for this clonotype: A clone one base away is much larger, so this may be a read error. The rearrangement links TRBV10-3 to TRBJ1-5; TRBD1 matches at 7 bases. Germline V gene sequence: CDR1 ENHRY, CDR2 SYGVKD. This CDR3 has 16 amino acids. V lost 3 bases, J lost 2 bases, and 7 bases stayed unmatched. CDR3 sequence reads: CAISDLTGSRNQPQHF. CDR3 bases: TGTGCCATCAGTGATTTGACAGGGTCCCGCAATCAGCCCCAGCATTTT.

A single count supports this clonotype. The chain recombines TRBV10-3 with TRBJ2-5, with 8 bases that match TRBD1. V was clipped by 5 bases and J by 4 bases; unmatched bases: 3. The CDR3 covers 13 residues. Germline lookup yields CDR1 ENHRY and CDR2 SYGVKD. CDR3 region: CAISTGQGETQYF. CDR3 bases: TGTGCCATCAGTACAGGACAGGGAGAGACCCAGTACTTC.

Worth noting for this clonotype: This may stem from a read error, because a much larger clone lies one nucleotide away. The genes are TRBV6-2 or TRBV6-3 and TRBJ1-2; 7 bases align to TRBD1. Germline V gene data show CDR1 as MNHEY and CDR2 as SVGEGT. This CDR3 comprises 14 residues. As DNA, the CDR3 is TGTGCCAGCAGTTCGGTCAGGGGGATATATGACTACACCTTC. Amino acid sequence: CASSSVRGIYDYTF.

This clonotype occurred many times. V is TRBV10-3 and J is TRBJ2-5, with TRBD2 identical over 7 bases. The trim removed 10 bases at V and 5 bases at J, leaving 13 bases unmatched. The CDR3 is 14 amino acids. The germline V gene encodes CDR1 ENHRY and CDR2 SYGVKD. CDR3 region: CASTPSGKRETQYF. The DNA for the CDR3 is TGTGCCAGCACCCCTAGCGGAAAACGGGAGACCCAGTACTTC.

The genes are TRBV25-1 and TRBJ1-3; no clear D. CDR3 length equals 12 residues. The V gene's germline CDR1 is MGHDK and CDR2 SYGVNS. The CDR3 DNA follows: TGTGCTAGAGGAGACGGAGGAAACACCATATATTTT. This codes for CARGDGGNTIYF.

This clonotype was observed a handful of times. The CDR3 DNA is TGTGCCAGCAGCGTAGCTGGGACCGCCGTCGGGGAGCTGTTTTTT. Its protein is CASSVAGTAVGELFF. The V call is TRBV9, the J call TRBJ2-2; D might be TRBD1 or TRBD2, each matching 5 bases. The CDR3 length is 15 residues. Between the trimmed V and J ends, which lost 0 bases and 7 bases, there was a span of 13 bases. CDR1 is SGDLS and CDR2 is YYNGEE in the germline V gene.

The chain combines TRBV6-2 or TRBV6-3 with TRBJ2-7; 7 bases align to TRBD2. J lost 3 bases, V lost 6 bases, and 8 bases had no gene match. The CDR3 spans 14 residues. The germline V gene has CDR1 MNHEY and CDR2 SVGEGT. CDR3 in amino acids: CASSRSGEVYEQYF. CDR3 sequence (DNA): TGTGCCAGCAGCAGAAGCGGGGAGGTCTACGAGCAGTACTTC.

V gene TRBV7-9 combines with J gene TRBJ2-3; 8 bases agree with TRBD2. Germline CDR1 SEHNR, CDR2 FQNEAQ (reference sequence). The CDR3 has 14 residues. V trimming: 3 bases; J trimming: 3 bases; junction bases outside the gene matches: 2. As DNA, the CDR3 is TGTGCCAGCAGCTTCGGGAGGGAAACAGATACGCAGTATTTT. It is translated as CASSFGRETDTQYF.